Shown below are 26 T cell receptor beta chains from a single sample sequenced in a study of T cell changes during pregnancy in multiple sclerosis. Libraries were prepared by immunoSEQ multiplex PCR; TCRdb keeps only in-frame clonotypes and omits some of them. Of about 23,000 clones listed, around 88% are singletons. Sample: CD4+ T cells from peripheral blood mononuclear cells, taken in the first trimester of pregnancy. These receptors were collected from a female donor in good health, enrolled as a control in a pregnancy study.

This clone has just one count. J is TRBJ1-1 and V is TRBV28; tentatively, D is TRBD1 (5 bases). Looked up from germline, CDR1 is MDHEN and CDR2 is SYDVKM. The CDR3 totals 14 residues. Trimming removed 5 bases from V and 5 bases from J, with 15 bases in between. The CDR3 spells CASSNRLLGTEAFF. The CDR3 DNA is TGTGCCAGCAGTAACAGGCTCCTAGGGACTGAAGCTTTCTTT. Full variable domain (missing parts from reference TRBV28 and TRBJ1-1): DVKVTQSSRYLVKRTGEKVFLECVQDMDHENMFWYRQDPGLGLRLIYFSYDVKMKEKGDIPEGYSVSREKKERFSLILESASTNQTSMYLCASSNRLLGTEAFFGQGTRLTVV.

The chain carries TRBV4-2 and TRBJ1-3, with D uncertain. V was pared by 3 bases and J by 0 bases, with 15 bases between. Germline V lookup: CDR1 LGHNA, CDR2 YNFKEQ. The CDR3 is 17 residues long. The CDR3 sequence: CASSQEIGAVSGNTIYF. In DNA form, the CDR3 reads TGTGCCAGCAGCCAGGAGATTGGAGCGGTCTCTGGAAACACCATATATTTT.

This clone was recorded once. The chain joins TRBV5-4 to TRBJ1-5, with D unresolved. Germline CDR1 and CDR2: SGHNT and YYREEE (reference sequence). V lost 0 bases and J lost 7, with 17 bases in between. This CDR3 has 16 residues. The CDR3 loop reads CASSLAREGMGQPQHF. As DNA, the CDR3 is TGTGCCAGCAGCTTGGCGAGAGAGGGAATGGGGCAGCCCCAGCATTTT.

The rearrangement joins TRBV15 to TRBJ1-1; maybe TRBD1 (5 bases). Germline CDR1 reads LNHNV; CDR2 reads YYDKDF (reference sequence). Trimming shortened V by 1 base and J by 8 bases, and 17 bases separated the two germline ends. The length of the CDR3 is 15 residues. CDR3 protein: CATSRASTGQGEAFF. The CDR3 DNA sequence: TGTGCCACCAGCAGAGCTTCTACAGGTCAGGGAGAAGCTTTCTTT. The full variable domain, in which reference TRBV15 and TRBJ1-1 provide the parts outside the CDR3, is DAMVIQNPRYQVTQFGKPVTLSCSQTLNHNVMYWYQQKSSQAPKLLFHYYDKDFNNEADTPDNFQSRRPNTSFCFLDIRSPGLGDTAMYLCATSRASTGQGEAFFGQGTRLTVV.

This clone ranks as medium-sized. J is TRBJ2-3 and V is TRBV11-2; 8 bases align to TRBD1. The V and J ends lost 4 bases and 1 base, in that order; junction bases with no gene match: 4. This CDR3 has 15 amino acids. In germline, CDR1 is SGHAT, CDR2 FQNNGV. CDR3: CASSSPGQGTDTQYF. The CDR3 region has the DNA TGTGCCAGCAGCTCTCCGGGACAGGGCACAGATACGCAGTATTTT.

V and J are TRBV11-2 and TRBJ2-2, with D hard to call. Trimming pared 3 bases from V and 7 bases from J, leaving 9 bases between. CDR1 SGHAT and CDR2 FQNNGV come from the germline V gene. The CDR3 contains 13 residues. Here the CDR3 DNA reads TGTGCCAGCAGCTTCAATGCGGTCGGGGAGCTGTTTTTT. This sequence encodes CASSFNAVGELFF.

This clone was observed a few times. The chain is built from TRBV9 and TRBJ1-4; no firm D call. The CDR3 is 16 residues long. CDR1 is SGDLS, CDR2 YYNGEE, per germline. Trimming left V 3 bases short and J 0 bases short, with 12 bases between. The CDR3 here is CASSATYAATNEKLFF. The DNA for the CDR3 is TGTGCCAGCAGCGCCACTTACGCGGCAACTAATGAAAAACTGTTTTTT.

CDR3 in amino acids: CACRGTEYSNQPQHF. The CDR3 region has the DNA TGTGCCTGCCGGGGGACGGAGTATAGCAATCAGCCCCAGCATTTT. The chain uses TRBV19 and TRBJ1-5; the D gene is possibly TRBD1 (5 bases). Germline values: CDR1 LNHDA, CDR2 SQIVND (reference sequence). Trimming pared 11 bases from V and 0 bases from J, leaving 17 bases between. The CDR3 contains 15 residues.

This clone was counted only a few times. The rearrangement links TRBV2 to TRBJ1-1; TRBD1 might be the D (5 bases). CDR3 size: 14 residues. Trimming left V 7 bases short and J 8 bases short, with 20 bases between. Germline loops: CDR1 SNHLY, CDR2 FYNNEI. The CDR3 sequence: CASTEGIRTGEAFF. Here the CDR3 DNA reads TGTGCCAGCACCGAAGGGATTCGAACAGGAGAAGCTTTCTTT.

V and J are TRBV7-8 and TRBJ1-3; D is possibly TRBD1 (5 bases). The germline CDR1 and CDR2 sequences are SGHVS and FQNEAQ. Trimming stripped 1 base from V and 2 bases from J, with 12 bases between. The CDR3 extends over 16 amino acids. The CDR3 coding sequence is TGTGCCAGCAGCTTAGGGCTGGGGGGGACTGGAAACACCATATATTTT. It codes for CASSLGLGGTGNTIYF.

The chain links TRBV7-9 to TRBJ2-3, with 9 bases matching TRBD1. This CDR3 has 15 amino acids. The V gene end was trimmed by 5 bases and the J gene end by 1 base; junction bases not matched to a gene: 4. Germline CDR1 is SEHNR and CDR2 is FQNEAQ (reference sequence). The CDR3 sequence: CASSPQGAGTDTQYF. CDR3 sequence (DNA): TGTGCCAGCAGCCCACAGGGGGCTGGCACAGATACGCAGTATTTT.

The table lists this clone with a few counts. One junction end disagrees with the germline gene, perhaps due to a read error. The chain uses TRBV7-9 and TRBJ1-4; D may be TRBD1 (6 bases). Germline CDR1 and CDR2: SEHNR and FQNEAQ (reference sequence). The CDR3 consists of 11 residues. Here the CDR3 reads CASSLEDSLVF. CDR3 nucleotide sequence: TGTGCCAGCAGCTTAGAGGACAGCCTGGTTTTT.

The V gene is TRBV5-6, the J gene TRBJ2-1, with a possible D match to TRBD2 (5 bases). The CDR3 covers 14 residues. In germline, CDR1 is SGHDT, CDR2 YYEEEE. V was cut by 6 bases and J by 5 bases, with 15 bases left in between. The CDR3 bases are TGTGCCAGCACGGACTGGCCCTCGGACAATGAGCAGTTCTTC. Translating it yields CASTDWPSDNEQFF.

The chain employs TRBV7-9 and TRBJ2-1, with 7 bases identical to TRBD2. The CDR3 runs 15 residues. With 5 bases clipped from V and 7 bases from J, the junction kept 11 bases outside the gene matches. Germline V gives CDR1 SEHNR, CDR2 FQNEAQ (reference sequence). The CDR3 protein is CASSNPREGKNEQFF. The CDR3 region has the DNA TGTGCCAGCAGCAACCCAAGGGAGGGTAAAAATGAGCAGTTCTTC.

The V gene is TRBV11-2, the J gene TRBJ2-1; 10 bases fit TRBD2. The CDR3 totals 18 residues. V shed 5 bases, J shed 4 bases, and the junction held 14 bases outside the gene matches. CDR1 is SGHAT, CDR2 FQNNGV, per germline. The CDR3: CASSLISWPSGRYNEQFF. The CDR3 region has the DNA TGTGCCAGCAGCCTTATCTCTTGGCCTAGCGGGAGATACAATGAGCAGTTCTTC.

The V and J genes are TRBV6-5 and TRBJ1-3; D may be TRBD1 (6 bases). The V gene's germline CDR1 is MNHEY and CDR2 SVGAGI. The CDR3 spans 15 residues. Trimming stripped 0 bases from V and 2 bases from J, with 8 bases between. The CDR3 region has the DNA TGTGCCAGCAGTTACTCATGGGACACTGGAAACACCATATATTTT. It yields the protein CASSYSWDTGNTIYF.

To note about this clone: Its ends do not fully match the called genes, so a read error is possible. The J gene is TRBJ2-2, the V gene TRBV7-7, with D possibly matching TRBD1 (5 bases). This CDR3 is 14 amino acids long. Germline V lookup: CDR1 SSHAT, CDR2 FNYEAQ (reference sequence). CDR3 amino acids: CASSANLGAGELFF. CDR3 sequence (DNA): TGTGCTAGCAGCGCGAACCTAGGGGCAGGGGAGCTGTTTTTT.

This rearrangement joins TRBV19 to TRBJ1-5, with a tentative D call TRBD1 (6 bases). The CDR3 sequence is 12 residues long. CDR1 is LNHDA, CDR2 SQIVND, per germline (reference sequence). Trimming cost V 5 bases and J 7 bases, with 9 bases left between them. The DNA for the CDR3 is TGTGCCAGTAGTGGCGGGGGCCAGCCCCAGCATTTT. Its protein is CASSGGGQPQHF. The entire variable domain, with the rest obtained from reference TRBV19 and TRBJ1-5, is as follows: DGGITQSPKYLFRKEGQNVTLSCEQNLNHDAMYWYRQDPGQGLRLIYYSQIVNDFQKGDIAEGYSVSREKKESFPLTVTSAQKNPTAFYLCASSGGGQPQHFGDGTRLSIL.

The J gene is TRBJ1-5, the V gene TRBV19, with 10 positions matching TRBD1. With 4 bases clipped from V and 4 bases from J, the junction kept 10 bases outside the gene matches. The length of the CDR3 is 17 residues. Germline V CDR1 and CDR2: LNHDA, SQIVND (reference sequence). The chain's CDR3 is CASSNWTGGISNQPQHF. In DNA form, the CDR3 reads TGTGCCAGTAGTAATTGGACAGGGGGGATAAGTAATCAGCCCCAGCATTTT.

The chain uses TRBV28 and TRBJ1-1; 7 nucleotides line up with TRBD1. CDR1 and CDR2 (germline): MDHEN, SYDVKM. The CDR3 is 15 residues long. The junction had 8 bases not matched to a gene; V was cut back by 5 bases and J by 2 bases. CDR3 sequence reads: CASSLSDRVNTEAFF. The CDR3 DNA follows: TGTGCCAGCAGTCTATCCGACAGGGTAAACACTGAAGCTTTCTTT.

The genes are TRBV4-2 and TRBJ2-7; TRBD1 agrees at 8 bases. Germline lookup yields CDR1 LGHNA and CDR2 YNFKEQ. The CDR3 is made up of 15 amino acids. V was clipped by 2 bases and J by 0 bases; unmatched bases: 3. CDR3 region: CASSQWTGSSYEQYF. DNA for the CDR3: TGTGCCAGCAGCCAATGGACAGGGAGCTCCTACGAGCAGTACTTC.

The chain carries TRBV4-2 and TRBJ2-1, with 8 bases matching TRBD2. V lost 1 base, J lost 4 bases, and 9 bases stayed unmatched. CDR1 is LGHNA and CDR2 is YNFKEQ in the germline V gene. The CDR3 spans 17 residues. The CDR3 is CASSQGSVREGYNEQFF. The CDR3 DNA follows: TGTGCCAGCAGCCAAGGCTCGGTACGGGAGGGGTACAATGAGCAGTTCTTC.

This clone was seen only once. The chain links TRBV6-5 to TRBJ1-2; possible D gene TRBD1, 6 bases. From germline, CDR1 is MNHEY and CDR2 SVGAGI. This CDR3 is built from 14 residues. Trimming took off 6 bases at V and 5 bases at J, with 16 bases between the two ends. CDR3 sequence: CASRNRVPPYGYTF. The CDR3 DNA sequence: TGTGCCAGCAGGAACAGGGTTCCTCCTTATGGCTACACCTTC.

CDR3 coding DNA: TGTGCCAGCAGCTCTGATGGGCTAGCGGGGGGGGTGCAGTTCTTC. Residues: CASSSDGLAGGVQFF. The rearrangement uses TRBV5-5 and TRBJ2-1, with 12 nucleotides matching TRBD2. V was clipped by 3 bases and J by 12 bases; unmatched bases: 10. CDR3 length: 15 residues. Germline V gene lookup returns CDR1 SGHKS and CDR2 YYEKEE (reference sequence).

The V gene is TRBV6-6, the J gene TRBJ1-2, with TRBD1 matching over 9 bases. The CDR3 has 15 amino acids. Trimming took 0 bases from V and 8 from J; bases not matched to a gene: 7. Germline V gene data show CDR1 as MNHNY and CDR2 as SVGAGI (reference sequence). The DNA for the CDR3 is TGTGCCAGCAGTTACTCACCGGACAGGGGAATGGGCTACACCTTC. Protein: CASSYSPDRGMGYTF.

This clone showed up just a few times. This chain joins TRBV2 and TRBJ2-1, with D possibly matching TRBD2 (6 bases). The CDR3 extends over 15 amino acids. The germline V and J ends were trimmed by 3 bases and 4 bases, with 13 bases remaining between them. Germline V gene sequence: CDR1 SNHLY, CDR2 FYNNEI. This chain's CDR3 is CASSDFGRGYNEQFF. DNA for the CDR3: TGTGCCAGCAGTGATTTTGGCCGGGGGTACAATGAGCAGTTCTTC.